These T cell receptor beta chains were read from a single sample in a study of T cell changes during pregnancy in multiple sclerosis. Assay: immunoSEQ multiplex PCR; the TCRdb copy retains only in-frame clones and omits some. The sample carries roughly 51,000 clones, roughly 94% recorded once. The sample in question was CD8+ T cells from peripheral blood mononuclear cells, obtained before pregnancy. These receptors were obtained from a female donor with multiple sclerosis, enrolled in a pregnancy study. Each CDR3 is given with its conserved first and last residue. The D gene is left open where the match is weak. A row's size may be missing; if present it is once, few, many or a size class.

NA	TRBV5-1	TRBD2	TRBJ2-1	TGCGCCAGCAGCTTGGATGCGACTAGCGCCCGGAATGAGCAGTTCTTC	CASSLDATSARNEQFF
NA	TRBV5-4	NA	TRBJ1-5	TGTGCCAGCAGCTTGTATCCGGGCAATCAGCCCCAGCATTTT	CASSLYPGNQPQHF
NA	TRBV27	TRBD1	TRBJ2-7	TGTGCCACCAAAATGGGGACAGGGGCGTACGAGCAGTACTTC	CATKMGTGAYEQYF
once	TRBV27	NA	TRBJ2-7	TGTGCCAGCAGTTTAGGGGCCAACGAGCAGTACTTC	CASSLGANEQYF
NA	TRBV6-4	TRBD2	TRBJ2-3	TGTGCCAGCAGTGAGGCGCCGGAGGGAGGGACAGATACGCAGTATTTT	CASSEAPEGGTDTQYF
once	TRBV7-6	TRBD1	TRBJ1-1	TGTGCCAGCAGTTACAGGGGGAGTGAAGCTTTCTTT	CASSYRGSEAFF
NA	TRBV9	TRBD2	TRBJ2-3	TGTGCCAGCAGCACCCGGACTAGTGCAGATACGCAGTATTTT	CASSTRTSADTQYF
NA	TRBV13	NA	TRBJ2-7	TGTGCCAGCACCTTAGGACAGACCTACGAGCAGTACTTC	CASTLGQTYEQYF
NA	TRBV13	NA	TRBJ2-2	TGTGCCAGCAGCCCTGGTCGGTCCGGGGAGCTGTTTTTT	CASSPGRSGELFF
NA	TRBV9	TRBD1	TRBJ1-2	TGTGCCAGCAGCGTAGTCGACAGGGGAAACGATGGCTACACCTTC	CASSVVDRGNDGYTF
NA	TRBV15	TRBD2	TRBJ2-5	TGTGCCACCAGCAGAGAATGGCTAGCGGGAATAAGGACCCAGTACTTC	CATSREWLAGIRTQYF
NA	TRBV4-1	TRBD1	TRBJ1-5	TGCGCCAGCAGCCAGGCTGGACAGGCCGATCAGCCCCAGCATTTT	CASSQAGQADQPQHF
NA	TRBV6-1	NA	TRBJ1-1	TGTGCCAGCAGTGAAGCCTCGGAGGGGACTGAAGCTTTCTTT	CASSEASEGTEAFF
NA	TRBV7-9	TRBD1	TRBJ1-1	TGTGCCAGCAGCTCTACGGGACAGCCGAACACTGAAGCTTTCTTT	CASSSTGQPNTEAFF
NA	TRBV4-3	TRBD2	TRBJ2-7	TGCGCCAGCAGCCAAGAATTCCTAGCGGGAGCCTACGAGCAGTACTTC	CASSQEFLAGAYEQYF
NA	TRBV13	NA	TRBJ2-5	TGTGCCAGCAGCTCGGCGGGACCGAAAGAGACCCAGTACTTC	CASSSAGPKETQYF
NA	TRBV15	NA	TRBJ2-1	TGTGCCACCAGTAACTCCGACAACTACAATGAGCAGTTCTTC	CATSNSDNYNEQFF
NA	TRBV30	NA	TRBJ1-2	TGTGCCTGGAGTGTACCGAGCTCGGACTATGGCTACACCTTC	CAWSVPSSDYGYTF
once	TRBV4-1	NA	TRBJ1-1	TGCGCCAGCAGCCAAGAACAGGCCCTCACTGAAGCTTTCTTT	CASSQEQALTEAFF
NA	TRBV19	NA	TRBJ1-2	TGTGCCAGTAGTCCCGGGACACACTATGGCTACACCTTC	CASSPGTHYGYTF
NA	TRBV29-1	NA	TRBJ2-6	TGCAGCGTTTACCCAGACTCTGGGGCCAACGTCCTGACTTTC	CSVYPDSGANVLTF
NA	TRBV28	TRBD2	TRBJ2-7	TGTGCCAGCAGCCCGCCCGTAAAAACTAGCGGGAGGGTCCACGAGCAGTACTTC	CASSPPVKTSGRVHEQYF
NA	TRBV10-1	TRBD1	TRBJ1-1	TGCGCCAGCAGTGAATCGGACAGGGTTGGCAAAGCTTTCTTT	CASSESDRVGKAFF
NA	TRBV13	TRBD1	TRBJ2-2	TGTGCCAGCAGCTCCCGACAGGGGAGGAGCGGGGAGCTGTTTTTT	CASSSRQGRSGELFF
NA	TRBV5-6	TRBD1	TRBJ1-4	TGTGCCAGCAGCCAGACAGGGACTAATGAAAAACTGTTTTTT	CASSQTGTNEKLFF
NA	TRBV25-1	TRBD1	TRBJ2-7	TGTGCCAGCAGTCATCGACAGGGGCGTACCTACGAGCAGTACTTC	CASSHRQGRTYEQYF
NA	TRBV5-6	NA	TRBJ2-2	TGTGCCAGCAGCTGGGGGCCGGGTGAGCTGTTTTTT	CASSWGPGELFF
NA	TRBV27	NA	TRBJ2-5	TGTGCCAGCGCCTACCGGGACACAGATGCTACCCAGTACTTC	CASAYRDTDATQYF
NA	TRBV4-1	NA	TRBJ1-2	TGCGCCAGCAGCCAAGAGAGACACTTAGAGCCTGATGGCTACACCTTC	CASSQERHLEPDGYTF
NA	TRBV19	TRBD2	TRBJ2-7	TGTGCCAGTAGTATAGGGAGCGGGGGTTACGAGCAGTACTTC	CASSIGSGGYEQYF
NA	TRBV19	TRBD1	TRBJ1-3	TGTGCCAGTAGTCAGTGGACAGGCTCTGGAAACACCATATATTTT	CASSQWTGSGNTIYF
NA	TRBV19	NA	TRBJ1-2	TGTGCCAGTAGTATTGGGCAGATTGGCTACACCTTC	CASSIGQIGYTF
NA	TRBV5-8	NA	TRBJ2-1	TGTGCCAGCAGCTTGAGGACTTTAGAGCAGTTCTTC	CASSLRTLEQFF
NA	TRBV13	NA	TRBJ2-3	TGTGCCAGCAGAAGAAGTTCGGGTAGCGCCCGTGGGGATACGCAGTATTTT	CASRRSSGSARGDTQYF
once	TRBV19	NA	TRBJ2-1	TGTGCCAGTAGTATCTCTAGCGTGGTGTTCAATGAGCAGTTCTTC	CASSISSVVFNEQFF
NA	TRBV6-1	NA	TRBJ1-3	TGTGCCAGCAGTGAATGGAGGAGGCATGGAAGAAGAAGAAACACCATATATTTT	CASSEWRRHGRRRNTIYF
NA	TRBV6-1	TRBD1	TRBJ2-7	TGTGCCAGCAGTGATTCACCGGGACAGTTCTCCTACGAGCAGTACTTC	CASSDSPGQFSYEQYF
NA	TRBV2	NA	TRBJ2-1	TGTGCCAGCAGTGAACCGGGCCCTACCGAAGGGGATGAGCAGTTCTTC	CASSEPGPTEGDEQFF
NA	TRBV27	NA	TRBJ2-1	TGTGCCAGCAGTTCGGGACTGGGCGGGGATGAGCAGTTCTTC	CASSSGLGGDEQFF